Below are 14 T cell receptor beta chains sequenced from a single sample in a study of blood T cell repertoires in COVID-19. TCRdb's copy holds only in-frame clones and misses some; the assay was immunoSEQ multiplex PCR. The sample consists of 120,000 to 150,000 clones, about 86% of them appearing once. What was sequenced was peripheral blood. The source is a woman aged 50 to 60 with active or convalescent COVID-19.

Points on this clone: This CDR3 is also generated by other DNA sequences in the sample. The gene calls are TRBV28 and TRBJ1-5, with TRBD1 as a possible D gene (6 bases). The CDR3 has 15 residues. Trimming pared 5 bases from V and 2 bases from J, leaving 13 bases between. In germline, CDR1 is MDHEN, CDR2 SYDVKM. The CDR3 sequence: CASSRQGIGNQPQHF. DNA for the CDR3: TGTGCCAGCAGTCGTCAGGGGATAGGCAATCAGCCCCAGCATTTT.

V usage is TRBV7-9 and J usage is TRBJ2-1, with D possibly being TRBD1 (5 bases). Deletions cut 1 base from V and 9 bases from J, with 13 bases between. The CDR3 extends over 14 amino acids. CDR1 and CDR2 (germline): SEHNR, FQNEAQ (reference sequence). The CDR3 reads CASSLGPGKGEQFF. The CDR3 DNA is TGTGCCAGCAGCTTAGGGCCAGGGAAGGGTGAGCAGTTCTTC.

The V gene is TRBV28, the J gene TRBJ2-1; 7 bases map to TRBD2. The V and J ends lost 4 bases and 4 bases, in that order; junction bases with no gene match: 10. This CDR3 spans 16 amino acids. Per germline, CDR1 MDHEN and CDR2 SYDVKM. Written as DNA, the CDR3 is TGTGCCAGCAGTTCCCCCGTGCGGGAGTTGTACAATGAGCAGTTCTTC. This codes for CASSSPVRELYNEQFF.

As DNA, the CDR3 is TGTGCCAGCAGTTTGTGGGACAAGAACACTGAAGCTTTCTTT. Its translation: CASSLWDKNTEAFF. V is TRBV27 and J is TRBJ1-1, with D maybe TRBD1 (6 bases). CDR1 MNHEY and CDR2 SMNVEV come from the germline V gene (reference sequence). Trimming shortened V by 3 bases and J by 1 base, and 9 bases separated the two germline ends. The length of the CDR3 is 14 residues.

This clone was recorded only once. The V gene is TRBV7-9, the J gene TRBJ2-1; 8 positions agree with TRBD2. The CDR3 has 15 amino acids. CDR1 is SEHNR and CDR2 is FQNEAQ in the germline V gene (reference sequence). The V and J ends lost 5 bases and 9 bases, in that order; junction bases with no gene match: 12. The CDR3 loop reads CASSLQLGTRAEQFF. Written as DNA, the CDR3 is TGTGCCAGCAGCCTCCAACTTGGGACTAGGGCTGAGCAGTTCTTC.

This clone has more than one count but fewer than ten. The chain combines TRBV2 with TRBJ1-1; D remains unclear. From germline, CDR1 is SNHLY and CDR2 FYNNEI. The CDR3 extends over 15 amino acids. V was cut by 4 bases and J by 5 bases, with 17 bases left in between. The CDR3 protein is CASSVPSGSFTEAFF. CDR3 DNA sequence: TGTGCCAGCAGTGTGCCTAGTGGTAGTTTTACTGAAGCTTTCTTT.

The V and J genes are TRBV5-1 and TRBJ1-3, with 7 bases matching TRBD1. Germline V gives CDR1 SGHRS, CDR2 YFSETQ. CDR3 length: 14 residues. V trimming: 4 bases; J trimming: 1 base; junction bases outside the gene matches: 2. The chain's CDR3 is CASSPTGSGNTIYF. The CDR3, as DNA: TGCGCCAGCAGCCCGACAGGGTCTGGAAACACCATATATTTT. The full variable domain, completed using reference TRBV5-1 and TRBJ1-3, is KAGVTQTPRYLIKTRGQQVTLSCSPISGHRSVSWYQQTPGQGLQFLFEYFSETQRNKGNFPGRFSGRQFSNSRSEMNVSTLELGDSALYLCASSPTGSGNTIYFGEGSWLTVV.

V and J are TRBV10-2 and TRBJ2-1, with D possibly TRBD1 on 6 matching bases. V was clipped by 6 bases and J by 7 bases, with 22 bases between them. The germline gives CDR1 WSHSY, CDR2 SAAADI. The CDR3 runs 16 residues. CDR3 in DNA: TGCGCCAGCAGGGGAAGGACAGAGAATTTTAGGAATGAGCAGTTCTTC. It is translated as CASRGRTENFRNEQFF.

The count of this clone is one. The CDR3 is CASSLKHLNTEAFF. The CDR3 coding sequence is TGTGCCAGCAGTTTGAAACACCTGAACACTGAAGCTTTCTTT. The chain recombines TRBV27 with TRBJ1-1; D is uncertain. Germline values: CDR1 MNHEY, CDR2 SMNVEV (reference sequence). The V gene lost 3 bases and the J gene lost 0 bases, with 8 bases spanning the gap. The CDR3 length is 14 residues.

This sequence joins TRBV18 and TRBJ1-6; TRBD1 aligns across 8 bases. Unmatched junction bases numbered 4, after V lost 2 bases and J lost 7 bases. CDR3 length: 15 residues. CDR1 is KGHSH, CDR2 LQKENI, per germline. CDR3 sequence: CASSPGQGGNSPLHF. For the CDR3, the DNA is TGTGCCAGCTCACCAGGACAGGGTGGAAATTCACCCCTCCACTTT.

V and J are TRBV2 and TRBJ1-6; TRBD1 aligns across 7 bases. The germline CDR1 and CDR2 sequences are SNHLY and FYNNEI. The CDR3 totals 16 residues. The V segment lost 6 bases and the J segment 7 bases; nucleotides outside the gene matches: 12. The CDR3 sequence: CASRLETGTANSPLHF. CDR3 nucleotide sequence: TGTGCCAGCAGACTGGAGACCGGGACAGCAAATTCACCCCTCCACTTT. Together with reference TRBV2 and TRBJ1-6, the CDR3 gives the full variable domain: EPEVTQTPSHQVTQMGQEVILRCVPISNHLYFYWYRQILGQKVEFLVSFYNNEISEKSEIFDDQFSVERPDGSNFTLKIRSTKLEDSAMYFCASRLETGTANSPLHFGNGTRLTVT.

The chain links TRBV27 to TRBJ1-5, with 8 bases identical to TRBD1. Germline loops: CDR1 MNHEY, CDR2 SMNVEV (reference sequence). This CDR3 contains 14 residues. V gave up 2 bases and J gave up 6 bases; unmatched junction bases: 3. The CDR3 nucleotides read TGTGCCAGCAGTTTAGGACAGGGCCGTCAGCCCCAGCATTTT. Translation: CASSLGQGRQPQHF.

V is TRBV7-2 and J is TRBJ2-1, with D tentatively TRBD2 (7 bases). Germline V gives CDR1 SGHTA, CDR2 FQGNSA. Trimming left V 0 bases short and J 4 bases short, with 13 bases between. CDR3 length equals 16 residues. CDR3 amino acids: CASSLAPAGAYNEQFF. CDR3 sequence (DNA): TGTGCCAGCAGCTTAGCGCCGGCGGGGGCATACAATGAGCAGTTCTTC.

The chain couples TRBV9 to TRBJ1-1; D unclear. Trimming took off 0 bases at V and 9 bases at J, with 9 bases between the two ends. The CDR3 runs to 12 residues. Germline values: CDR1 SGDLS, CDR2 YYNGEE. The CDR3 nucleotides are TGTGCCAGCAGCGTAGTGGGAGGTCAAGCTTTCTTT. Residues: CASSVVGGQAFF.